Described below is a single T cell receptor beta chain sequence and its context. This specimen belongs to a study of blood T cell repertoires in COVID-19. Study at large: Italy, Spain and the United States were the sources of the convalescent and acute COVID-19 samples. T cells, B-cell-depleted T cells, or PBMCs supplied cDNA or gDNA.

CDR1 is SGHTA, CDR2 FQGNSA, per germline. CDR3 size: 12 residues. V gave up 3 bases and J gave up 5 bases; unmatched junction bases: 1. The authors' processing: The authors estimated nucleated cell counts from reference gene primer amplification. TCRdb's table, derived via immunoSEQ multiplex PCR, lists solely in-frame clones and lacks some. The DNA was the basis for D and trimming; V, J and clone size are from that table. There are 100,000 to 110,000 clones in the sample; about 86% occur only once, and 5% lies in the top ten. The sample comprised peripheral blood. The receptor's source is a human donor in a cohort sampled during active COVID-19. This chain joins TRBV7-2 and TRBJ2-7, with 7 bases lining up with TRBD2. CDR3 protein: CASSLTSHEQYF. In nucleotides, the CDR3 is TGTGCCAGCAGCTTGACTAGCCACGAGCAGTACTTC.